Listed below are T cell receptor beta chains from one sample, sequenced in a study of cytomegalovirus exposure and HLA in healthy donors. Libraries were prepared by immunoSEQ multiplex PCR; TCRdb keeps only in-frame clonotypes and omits some of them. Of about 97,000 clones listed, 81% were seen once; the top ten hold around 5.2%. The sample consisted of PBMCs. The receptors shown here come from a man between 35 and 55 years old in good health and CMV-seropositive. Each CDR3 is given with its conserved first and last residue. A D gene is named only where the DNA matches it firmly. Some rows have no size entry. The others give once, few or many, or a class for an expanded clone.

clone_size	d_call	j_call	v_call	cdr3_aa	cdr3_nt
NA	NA	TRBJ1-1	TRBV28	CASSSSAGGSPEAFF	TGTGCCAGCAGTTCATCCGCGGGGGGCAGCCCTGAAGCTTTCTTT
once	NA	TRBJ2-2	TRBV5-4	CASSLSLVETGELFF	TGTGCCAGCAGCCTGAGCCTAGTGGAAACCGGGGAGCTGTTTTTT
NA	TRBD1	TRBJ2-7	TRBV27	CASSLSYPTGSYEQYF	TGTGCCAGCAGTTTATCCTATCCGACAGGGAGCTACGAGCAGTACTTC
NA	NA	TRBJ2-2	TRBV5-1	CASSSTQVAGELFF	TGCGCCAGCAGCTCGACACAGGTCGCCGGGGAGCTGTTTTTT
NA	NA	TRBJ1-1	TRBV6-5	CASSRDIYTEAFF	TGTGCCAGCAGCCGGGACATTTACACTGAAGCTTTCTTT
few	TRBD2	TRBJ2-3	TRBV9	CASSRTSLSEDTQYF	TGTGCCAGCAGCAGGACTAGCCTAAGTGAAGATACGCAGTATTTT
NA	NA	TRBJ1-3	TRBV13	CASSAQFSGNTIYF	TGTGCCAGCAGCGCACAGTTCTCTGGAAACACCATATATTTT
NA	NA	TRBJ2-2	TRBV7-2	CASSWGLGTGELFF	TGTGCCAGCAGCTGGGGACTGGGCACCGGGGAGCTGTTTTTT
NA	NA	TRBJ1-3	TRBV2	CASSSGQWDSGNTIYF	TGTGCCAGCAGTTCTGGACAGTGGGACTCTGGAAACACCATATATTTT
once	TRBD1	TRBJ1-5	TRBV7-9	CASSLDRGHRGSNQPQHF	TGTGCCAGCAGCTTAGACAGGGGACACCGGGGGAGCAATCAGCCCCAGCATTTT
few	TRBD2	TRBJ2-3	TRBV5-1	CASSSGTALGGGDTQYF	TGCGCCAGCAGCTCCGGGACGGCGTTAGGCGGGGGAGATACGCAGTATTTT
NA	NA	TRBJ1-5	TRBV6-5	CASTRSTVNQPQHF	TGTGCCAGCACCCGGAGCACCGTCAATCAGCCCCAGCATTTT
NA	NA	TRBJ2-4	TRBV5-4	CASSTPGLNIQYF	TGTGCCAGCAGCACTCCGGGGTTAAACATTCAGTACTTC
NA	TRBD2	TRBJ2-5	TRBV7-9	CASRASGQETQYF	TGTGCCAGCAGAGCTAGCGGGCAAGAGACCCAGTACTTC
NA	NA	TRBJ2-7	TRBV5-6	CASSLQGPYEQYF	TGTGCCAGCAGCTTGCAGGGCCCCTACGAGCAGTACTTC
NA	NA	TRBJ1-1	TRBV30	CAWVEEGTEAFF	TGTGCCTGGGTAGAGGAAGGCACTGAAGCTTTCTTT
NA	TRBD1	TRBJ2-1	TRBV6-1	CASSSRGDRPNEQFF	TGTGCCAGCAGTTCGAGGGGGGACAGGCCCAATGAGCAGTTCTTC
NA	NA	TRBJ2-5	TRBV5-1	CASSLVVPETQYF	TGCGCCAGCAGCTTGGTAGTCCCAGAGACCCAGTACTTC
NA	TRBD1	TRBJ1-1	TRBV19	CASSGQAGTEAFF	TGTGCCAGTAGCGGACAGGCGGGGACTGAAGCTTTCTTT
NA	NA	TRBJ1-1	TRBV2	CASNRLTEDTEAFF	TGTGCCAGCAATCGCCTGACTGAGGACACTGAAGCTTTCTTT
NA	NA	TRBJ1-5	TRBV11-2	CASSLDFGLPQHF	TGTGCCAGCAGCTTAGATTTTGGGCTGCCCCAGCATTTT
once	TRBD1	TRBJ2-7	TRBV28	CASRGQGASEQYF	TGTGCCAGCAGGGGACAGGGAGCGTCCGAGCAGTACTTC
once	TRBD2	TRBJ2-1	TRBV6-5	CASSSGTYNEQFF	TGTGCCAGCAGTAGCGGGACGTACAATGAGCAGTTCTTC
NA	NA	TRBJ1-2	TRBV7-8	CASSSPTGNYGYTF	TGTGCCAGCAGCAGCCCGACAGGAAACTATGGCTACACCTTC
NA	TRBD1	TRBJ2-7	TRBV5-1	CASSFRDRVAEQYF	TGCGCCAGCAGCTTTCGGGACAGGGTAGCCGAGCAGTACTTC
NA	NA	TRBJ1-2	TRBV20-1	CSVRGSTF	TGCAGTGTTCGAGGGTCAACCTTC
NA	TRBD2	TRBJ2-7	TRBV28	CASSLNPGLADYEQYF	TGTGCCAGCAGCCTTAACCCGGGACTAGCGGACTACGAGCAGTACTTC
NA	TRBD1	TRBJ1-2	TRBV5-4	CASSLPGQGTGYGYTF	TGTGCCAGCAGCTTGCCCGGACAGGGGACTGGCTATGGCTACACCTTC
few	TRBD2	TRBJ2-1	TRBV19	CASSIPGLAGGYNEQFF	TGTGCCAGTAGTATCCCGGGACTAGCGGGAGGATACAATGAGCAGTTCTTC
NA	NA	TRBJ2-7	TRBV11-2	CASSSGNGGPYEQYF	TGTGCCAGCAGCTCCGGCAACGGGGGACCCTACGAGCAGTACTTC
NA	TRBD2	TRBJ2-1	TRBV14	CASSLRTRLNEQFF	TGTGCCAGCAGCCTCCGGACTAGGCTCAATGAGCAGTTCTTC
NA	TRBD2	TRBJ2-7	TRBV7-8	CASSLAWAGGGYEQYF	TGTGCCAGCAGCTTAGCGTGGGCGGGGGGAGGGTACGAGCAGTACTTC
few	TRBD1	TRBJ2-7	TRBV5-6	CASSFLQGDEQYF	TGTGCCAGCAGCTTTCTACAGGGGGACGAGCAGTACTTC
NA	NA	TRBJ2-7	TRBV18	CASSPPSSYEQYF	TGTGCCAGCTCACCTCCGAGCTCCTACGAGCAGTACTTC
NA	NA	TRBJ2-3	TRBV7-9	CASSLRVRTDTQYF	TGTGCCAGCAGCCTACGGGTGAGGACAGATACGCAGTATTTT